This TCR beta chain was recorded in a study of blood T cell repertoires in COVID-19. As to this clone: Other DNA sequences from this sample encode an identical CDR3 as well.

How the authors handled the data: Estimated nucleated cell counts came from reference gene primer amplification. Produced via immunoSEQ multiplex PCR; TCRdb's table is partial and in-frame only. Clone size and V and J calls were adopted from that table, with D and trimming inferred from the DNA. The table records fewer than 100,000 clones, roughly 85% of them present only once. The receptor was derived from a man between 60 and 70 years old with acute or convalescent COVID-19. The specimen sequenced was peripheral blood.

The DNA for the CDR3 is TGTGCCAGCAGCCTCAGGGGAGGCAATCAGCCCCAGCATTTT. Residues: CASSLRGGNQPQHF. The V gene is TRBV3-1 (or the pseudogene TRBV3-2), the J gene TRBJ1-5, with a possible D match to TRBD1 (6 bases). V lost 4 bases to trimming and J lost 2 bases, with 9 bases between them. Germline CDR1 and CDR2: LGHDT and YNNKEL (reference sequence). This CDR3 is built from 14 residues.